This TCR beta chain was observed in a study of blood T cell repertoires in COVID-19 (dated by TCRdb to the early 2020s). Looking at the study overall: Samples from collaborators originated in the United States, Italy and Spain and spanned both the acute and convalescent phases of COVID-19. The samples were drawn from two sources: the first 160 participants of the ongoing ImmuneRACE study, and over 1,000 subjects contributed by 6 global collaborators. The repertoires were released in a freely available public database meant as a resource for research on the immune response to SARS-CoV-2. The prospective study material was composed of cDNA or gDNA derived from T cells, B-cell-depleted T cells, or PBMCs. The sample metadata nearly always contained a de-identified subject ID, COVID-19 status, age in years and sex. Subjects who had been exposed to COVID-19, were actively infected with it, or had recovered from it provided the deeply sampled blood TCRbeta repertoires that made up the dataset. Where available, HLA class I and class II types were obtained from metadata supplied by the sample provider rather than from assay-based typing.

On the study overall, not on this receptor specifically: Clinical and demographic metadata were provided uncurated, with the amount varying by source and participant.

One collaborating source in Seattle enrolled patients during active infection and followed them longitudinally through the course of disease. Collaborating institutions collected whole blood in K2EDTA tubes following their own protocols. For TCRbeta analysis, collaborator samples were shipped as frozen whole blood, as isolated PBMCs, or as DNA extracted from either sample type. TCRbeta CDR3 regions were amplified from genomic DNA using the immunoSEQ Assay, a bias-controlled multiplex PCR. In the authors' own workflow: Nucleated cell counts per sample were estimated from amplification of reference gene primers within the assay. Sequence reads were collapsed and filtered to measure the absolute abundance of every unique TCRbeta CDR3 rearrangement. For each sample, productive Simpson clonality was calculated as the square root of Simpson's diversity index across productive rearrangements. Drawn from immuneACCESS, this table holds only the in-frame rearrangements with V and J called that TCRdb kept. Clones are partly lost; checked studies trace under half to an unresolved V gene and leave the rest unexplained. V and J calls and clone size follow that table, whereas D and trimming were derived from the DNA. This sample holds about 130,000 clones; 75% to 85% were observed only once. Clones ranked in the top ten supply about 5% of the sample.

This clone was counted once. It lacks a known antigen. Base qualities were left out, and no much larger clone turns up one base away. The sample consisted of peripheral blood. This TCR came from a woman in her 70s with COVID-19, enrolled during active disease.

The CDR3 protein sequence reads: CATGPYGGNYGYTF. In nucleotides, the sequence is TGTGCCACCGGTCCTTACGGGGGGAACTATGGCTACACCTTC. The rearrangement combines TRBV28 with TRBJ1-2; TRBD1 might be the D gene, on 5 matching bases. From the cysteine through the phenylalanine, the CDR3 covers 14 amino acids. This entry keeps only the CDR3 DNA: 42 bases, framed from base 1. Based on the germline V gene, the CDR1 and CDR2 sequences are MDHEN and SYDVKM. Trimming costs V 10 bases and J 2 bases, and their ends lie 17 bases apart.